The 17 T cell receptor beta chains presented below share a single source sample, sequenced in a study of T cell responses to AZD1222 COVID-19 vaccine (dated by TCRdb to the early 2020s). The library was prepared using the immunoSEQ multiplex PCR assay. TCRdb holds this immuneACCESS table with in-frame rearrangements only. Some clones are missing; in checked studies, unresolved V genes explain under half, and the rest has no known cause. In this sample the table shows 100,000 to 120,000 clones, around 84% of which occur a single time. The ten largest clones take up about 3.5% of the sample. The intended sense of this specimen's time point label: baseline before first vaccination. Sequencing used peripheral blood, obtained on day 0 of AZD1222 vaccination. Source of these receptors: an adult in good health.

This chain joins TRBV7-3 and TRBJ2-1; 10 positions match TRBD2. CDR1 is SGHTA, CDR2 FQGTGA, per germline. There are 17 residues in the CDR3. The V segment lost 2 bases and the J segment 0 bases; nucleotides outside the gene matches: 4. CDR3 in amino acids: CASSLRLAGASYNEQFF. The CDR3 DNA follows: TGTGCCAGCAGCTTACGCCTAGCGGGGGCCTCCTACAATGAGCAGTTCTTC.

The sample holds one count of this clone. V usage is TRBV7-9 and J usage is TRBJ2-7; TRBD1 matches at 9 bases. V dropped 5 bases and J dropped 7; count of bases not matched to a gene: 9. The CDR3 runs 14 residues. Germline V lookup: CDR1 SEHNR, CDR2 FQNEAQ (reference sequence). In DNA form, the CDR3 reads TGTGCCAGCAGCCCGGGACAGGGTGATAGGGAGCAGTACTTC. This encodes CASSPGQGDREQYF.

This chain links TRBV23-1 with TRBJ1-1; no definite D call. TRBV23-1 counts as an open reading frame of uncertain function. This CDR3 contains 14 residues. The V and J ends lost 4 bases and 4 bases respectively, with 13 bases between them. CDR3 amino acids: CASSRVPGGTEAFF. Written as DNA, the CDR3 is TGCGCCAGCAGTCGGGTCCCGGGCGGCACTGAAGCTTTCTTT.

This clone was seen once. The CDR3 sequence: CASSPQGTTNYGYTF. The CDR3 DNA follows: TGTGCCAGCAGCCCCCAGGGGACAACAAACTATGGCTACACCTTC. V gene TRBV7-2 combines with J gene TRBJ1-2; D may be TRBD1 (6 bases). V was cut by 5 bases and J by 2 bases, with 15 bases left in between. CDR1 and CDR2 from the germline V gene are SGHTA and FQGNSA. This CDR3 spans 15 amino acids.

The chain joins TRBV4-2 to TRBJ2-3; D unresolved. Per germline, CDR1 LGHNA and CDR2 YNFKEQ. The CDR3 is 14 residues long. V lost 4 bases to trimming and J lost 1 base, with 9 bases between them. CDR3 loop: CASSPIRGTDTQYF. In DNA form, the CDR3 reads TGTGCCAGCAGCCCAATTCGGGGCACAGATACGCAGTATTTT.

This clone has only a few counts. This chain links TRBV4-2 with TRBJ1-2, with no clear D. Trimming left V 0 bases short and J 8 bases short, with 16 bases between. This CDR3 is built from 15 residues. Germline lookup yields CDR1 LGHNA and CDR2 YNFKEQ. This chain's CDR3 is CASSQEFGFGKGYTF. The CDR3 region has the DNA TGTGCCAGCAGCCAAGAGTTCGGTTTTGGAAAGGGCTACACCTTC.

This clone appeared a few times. V and J are TRBV19 and TRBJ2-5, with TRBD1 identical over 10 bases. Looked up from germline, CDR1 is LNHDA and CDR2 is SQIVND (reference sequence). CDR3 length equals 13 residues. Trimming removed 6 bases from V and 4 bases from J; junction bases left unmatched: 2. CDR3 residues: CASSRQGAETQYF. The CDR3, as DNA: TGTGCCAGTAGCCGACAGGGGGCAGAGACCCAGTACTTC.

The genes are TRBV4-1 and TRBJ1-2; unclear D gene. CDR1 is MGHRA and CDR2 is YSYEKL in the germline V gene. The CDR3 totals 13 residues. The ends were cut back, 0 bases at V and 6 bases at J, with 8 bases in the middle. CDR3 DNA sequence: TGCGCCAGCAGCCAAGATGTGGGTGATGGCTACACCTTC. Encoded protein: CASSQDVGDGYTF.

V is TRBV24-1 and J is TRBJ1-3; 7 nucleotides align to TRBD1. Unmatched junction bases numbered 5, after V lost 2 bases and J lost 2 bases. The CDR3 runs to 16 residues. Germline V gene data show CDR1 as KGHDR and CDR2 as SFDVKD. CDR3: CATSDSATGTGNTIYF. The CDR3 DNA sequence: TGTGCCACCAGTGATTCTGCGACAGGGACTGGAAACACCATATATTTT.

The chain carries TRBV19 and TRBJ1-1; TRBD1 might be the D (5 bases). Germline-derived CDR1 and CDR2 are LNHDA and SQIVND (reference sequence). Trimming removed 3 bases from V and 6 bases from J, with 17 bases in between. This CDR3 is built from 15 residues. CDR3 sequence (DNA): TGTGCCAGTAGTATTGGTCCGGGGGGATTGGCTGAAGCTTTCTTT. This sequence encodes CASSIGPGGLAEAFF.

This sequence joins TRBV3-1 (or the pseudogene TRBV3-2) and TRBJ1-1; a possible D gene is TRBD1 (5 bases). Germline values: CDR1 LGHDT, CDR2 YNNKEL (reference sequence). The CDR3 is made up of 14 amino acids. V was clipped by 0 bases and J by 4 bases, with 9 bases between them. The CDR3 nucleotides read TGTGCCAGCAGCCAAGATGATAGGGGCACTGAAGCTTTCTTT. It specifies CASSQDDRGTEAFF.

This clone was detected a few times. This chain joins TRBV28 and TRBJ2-5; 9 bases map to TRBD2. This CDR3 contains 15 residues. Germline trimming cut 3 bases from V and 7 bases from J; bases unmatched to any gene: 9. Germline V lookup: CDR1 MDHEN, CDR2 SYDVKM. The CDR3 coding sequence is TGTGCCAGCAGTTTGCGGAGACTAGCGGAGGGGACCCAGTACTTC. Its translation: CASSLRRLAEGTQYF.

Only one count was recorded for this clone. This rearrangement joins TRBV19 to TRBJ1-5; possibly TRBD1 for D (6 bases). The CDR3 extends over 12 amino acids. Germline-derived CDR1 and CDR2 are LNHDA and SQIVND (reference sequence). Trimming pared 4 bases from V and 9 bases from J, leaving 10 bases between. The CDR3 region has the DNA TGTGCCAGTAGTAGGGACATCGGGCCCCAGCATTTT. Translating gives CASSRDIGPQHF. The entire variable domain, with the rest obtained from reference TRBV19 and TRBJ1-5, is as follows: DGGITQSPKYLFRKEGQNVTLSCEQNLNHDAMYWYRQDPGQGLRLIYYSQIVNDFQKGDIAEGYSVSREKKESFPLTVTSAQKNPTAFYLCASSRDIGPQHFGDGTRLSIL.

The chain carries TRBV28 and TRBJ1-1; no definite D call. V lost 5 bases, J lost 2 bases, and 15 bases lay in between. The CDR3 totals 15 residues. Germline-derived CDR1 and CDR2 are MDHEN and SYDVKM. The CDR3: CASSAALDGNTEAFF. CDR3 coding DNA: TGTGCCAGCAGTGCCGCCCTGGACGGAAACACTGAAGCTTTCTTT.

The chain recombines TRBV12-3 or TRBV12-4 with TRBJ1-2, with a tentative D call TRBD1 (5 bases). The CDR3 is 13 amino acids. Trimming stripped 6 bases from V and 4 bases from J, with 12 bases between. The DNA of the CDR3 is TGTGCCAGCAGCCGACTCGGGGGCTATGGCTACACCTTC. It encodes CASSRLGGYGYTF.

CDR3 coding DNA: TGCAGTGCTACCTTCCAAGAGACCCAGTACTTC. Translated: CSATFQETQYF. J is TRBJ2-5 and V is TRBV20-1; no firm D call. Germline lookup yields CDR1 DFQATT and CDR2 SNEGSKA (reference sequence). Between the trimmed V and J ends, which lost 4 bases and 1 base, there was a span of 4 bases. CDR3 length: 11 residues.

V and J are TRBV28 and TRBJ2-7; 7 bases fit TRBD1. The CDR3 has 15 amino acids. The germline V gene encodes CDR1 MDHEN and CDR2 SYDVKM. The J segment lost 3 bases and the V segment lost 1 base, leaving 6 bases of the junction unmatched. The CDR3, as DNA: TGTGCCAGCAGTTTATTAGAAGGGGGCGGCTACGAGCAGTACTTC. Encoded protein: CASSLLEGGGYEQYF.